Listed below are T cell receptor beta chains from one sample, sequenced in a study of T cells in Graves' hyperthyroidism and ophthalmopathy. Via MiXCR, TCRdb re-called the multiplex PCR reads, giving one row per CDR3 protein. In the table there are 350,000 to 400,000 distinct CDR3 sequences, under 15% of which are singletons. Material for sequencing was blood. These receptors all come from a woman in her 30s with Graves' hyperthyroidism. Each CDR3 is given with its conserved first and last residue. Fields, in order: V gene, D gene, J gene, clone size, CDR3 protein, CDR3 DNA. D genes are given only for firm matches. Not all rows give a size; the values are once, few, many and, for expanded clones, a class.

v_gene: TRBV27; d_gene: TRBD2; j_gene: TRBJ2-7; abundance: many; CDR3aa: CASSFRRESYEQYF; CDR3nt: TGTGCCAGCAGTTTCCGGCGGGAGTCCTACGAGCAGTACTTC
v_gene: TRBV6-6; d_gene: TRBD2; j_gene: TRBJ2-3; abundance: many; CDR3aa: CASSYRGTSGRGGTDTQYF; CDR3nt: TGTGCCAGCAGTTACCGTGGGACTAGCGGGAGAGGAGGCACAGATACGCAGTATTTT
v_gene: TRBV28; d_gene: TRBD1; j_gene: TRBJ1-1; abundance: few; CDR3aa: CASSTARTGTNTEAFF; CDR3nt: TGTGCCAGCAGTACCGCCCGGACAGGGACGAACACTGAAGCTTTCTTT
v_gene: TRBV11-2; d_gene: TRBD2; j_gene: TRBJ2-7; abundance: many; CDR3aa: CASSLDSGGNPYEQYF; CDR3nt: TGTGCCAGCAGCTTAGACTCGGGGGGTAACCCGTACGAGCAGTACTTC
v_gene: TRBV2; d_gene: NA; j_gene: TRBJ1-4; abundance: many; CDR3aa: CASKRGTNEKLFF; CDR3nt: TGTGCCAGCAAGAGGGGCACTAATGAAAAACTGTTTTTT
v_gene: TRBV7-9; d_gene: NA; j_gene: TRBJ2-1; abundance: many; CDR3aa: CASSFHGSENNEQFF; CDR3nt: TGTGCCAGCAGCTTTCATGGTAGCGAAAACAATGAGCAGTTCTTC
v_gene: TRBV28; d_gene: TRBD1; j_gene: TRBJ2-1; abundance: many; CDR3aa: CASSFPGQTYNEQFF; CDR3nt: TGTGCCAGCAGTTTCCCGGGACAGACCTACAATGAGCAGTTCTTC
v_gene: TRBV15; d_gene: NA; j_gene: TRBJ1-6; abundance: NA; CDR3aa: CATSRVGSSYNSPLHF; CDR3nt: TGTGCCACCAGCAGAGTGGGCTCCTCCTATAATTCACCCCTCCACTTT
v_gene: TRBV19; d_gene: TRBD2; j_gene: TRBJ2-1; abundance: NA; CDR3aa: CASSDGLGGRKVGEQFF; CDR3nt: TGTGCCAGTAGCGACGGTTTGGGCGGGAGAAAAGTGGGTGAGCAGTTCTTC
v_gene: TRBV2; d_gene: NA; j_gene: TRBJ2-5; abundance: many; CDR3aa: CASSDQGMYQETQYF; CDR3nt: TGTGCCAGCAGTGATCAGGGGATGTACCAAGAGACCCAGTACTTC
v_gene: TRBV27; d_gene: TRBD2; j_gene: TRBJ2-1; abundance: many; CDR3aa: CASSFFGLAGLEQFF; CDR3nt: TGTGCCAGCAGTTTTTTCGGACTAGCGGGTCTCGAGCAGTTCTTC
v_gene: TRBV12-3/TRBV12-4; d_gene: TRBD1; j_gene: TRBJ1-3; abundance: few; CDR3aa: CASSQTGTGNTIYF; CDR3nt: TGTGCCAGCAGCCAGACAGGGACTGGAAACACCATATATTTT
v_gene: TRBV20-1; d_gene: TRBD2; j_gene: TRBJ2-7; abundance: few; CDR3aa: CSARAQTSGILEQYF; CDR3nt: TGCAGTGCTAGAGCGCAGACTAGCGGGATATTAGAGCAGTACTTC
v_gene: TRBV12-3/TRBV12-4; d_gene: TRBD1; j_gene: TRBJ1-1; abundance: once; CDR3aa: CASTRDRGGPEAFF; CDR3nt: TGTGCCAGCACCAGGGACAGGGGTGGGCCTGAAGCTTTCTTT
v_gene: TRBV6-1; d_gene: NA; j_gene: TRBJ2-7; abundance: few; CDR3aa: CASSEWGERYEQYF; CDR3nt: TGTGCCAGCAGTGAATGGGGGGAGAGATACGAGCAGTACTTC
v_gene: TRBV5-4; d_gene: NA; j_gene: TRBJ2-2; abundance: NA; CDR3aa: CASSLPASNTGELFF; CDR3nt: TGTGCCAGCAGCCTCCCGGCTTCGAACACCGGGGAGCTGTTTTTT
v_gene: TRBV5-4; d_gene: TRBD1; j_gene: TRBJ1-5; abundance: NA; CDR3aa: CASSLRGQGGGQPQHF; CDR3nt: TGTGCCAGCAGCTTGAGAGGACAGGGGGGAGGACAGCCCCAGCATTTT
v_gene: TRBV28; d_gene: NA; j_gene: TRBJ2-5; abundance: many; CDR3aa: CASSFRNQETQYF; CDR3nt: TGTGCCAGCAGTTTTCGGAACCAAGAGACCCAGTACTTC
v_gene: TRBV7-9; d_gene: NA; j_gene: TRBJ2-3; abundance: few; CDR3aa: CASRSDGSFTDTQYF; CDR3nt: TGTGCCAGCCGTTCCGACGGATCCTTCACAGATACGCAGTATTTT
v_gene: TRBV5-6; d_gene: TRBD1; j_gene: TRBJ2-2; abundance: NA; CDR3aa: CASSARDRGSTGELFF; CDR3nt: TGTGCCAGCAGCGCACGGGACAGGGGGAGCACCGGGGAGCTGTTTTTT
v_gene: TRBV16; d_gene: NA; j_gene: TRBJ2-7; abundance: NA; CDR3aa: CASSQFVYQPGFEQYF; CDR3nt: TGTGCCAGCAGCCAATTTGTCTACCAGCCGGGATTCGAGCAGTACTTC
v_gene: TRBV5-6; d_gene: TRBD1; j_gene: TRBJ1-4; abundance: NA; CDR3aa: CASSWTGGGEKLFF; CDR3nt: TGTGCCAGCAGCTGGACAGGAGGGGGGGAAAAACTGTTTTTT
v_gene: TRBV20-1; d_gene: NA; j_gene: TRBJ1-5; abundance: NA; CDR3aa: CSAPNWDKGNQPQHF; CDR3nt: TGCAGTGCTCCAAACTGGGACAAAGGGAATCAGCCCCAGCATTTT
v_gene: TRBV15; d_gene: TRBD2; j_gene: TRBJ2-5; abundance: few; CDR3aa: CATSRGGGRPETQYF; CDR3nt: TGTGCCACCAGCAGAGGGGGAGGGAGGCCAGAGACCCAGTACTTC
v_gene: TRBV6-1; d_gene: NA; j_gene: TRBJ1-2; abundance: NA; CDR3aa: CASSQVYGYTF; CDR3nt: TGTGCCAGCAGTCAGGTCTATGGCTACACCTTC
v_gene: TRBV7-9; d_gene: NA; j_gene: TRBJ1-1; abundance: NA; CDR3aa: CASSLGWGFSEAFF; CDR3nt: TGTGCCAGCAGCTTAGGGTGGGGTTTTTCTGAAGCTTTCTTT
v_gene: TRBV10-3; d_gene: TRBD2; j_gene: TRBJ2-5; abundance: many; CDR3aa: CAISESERGQETQYF; CDR3nt: TGTGCCATCAGTGAGTCAGAGCGGGGGCAAGAGACCCAGTACTTC
v_gene: TRBV7-6; d_gene: TRBD2; j_gene: TRBJ2-5; abundance: many; CDR3aa: CASSLLERGYQETQYF; CDR3nt: TGTGCCAGCAGCTTACTCGAGCGGGGGTACCAAGAGACCCAGTACTTC
v_gene: TRBV7-8; d_gene: TRBD1; j_gene: TRBJ2-3; abundance: many; CDR3aa: CASRKNRGGRTDTQYF; CDR3nt: TGTGCCAGCAGAAAAAACAGGGGTGGGAGAACAGATACGCAGTATTTT
v_gene: TRBV3-1; d_gene: NA; j_gene: TRBJ2-7; abundance: many; CDR3aa: CASSRSGGPYEQYF; CDR3nt: TGTGCCAGCAGCCGTTCGGGCGGGCCTTACGAGCAGTACTTC
v_gene: TRBV7-2; d_gene: TRBD2; j_gene: TRBJ2-1; abundance: NA; CDR3aa: CASSLAPGLASEQFF; CDR3nt: TGTGCCAGCAGCTTAGCGCCGGGACTAGCGAGTGAGCAGTTCTTC